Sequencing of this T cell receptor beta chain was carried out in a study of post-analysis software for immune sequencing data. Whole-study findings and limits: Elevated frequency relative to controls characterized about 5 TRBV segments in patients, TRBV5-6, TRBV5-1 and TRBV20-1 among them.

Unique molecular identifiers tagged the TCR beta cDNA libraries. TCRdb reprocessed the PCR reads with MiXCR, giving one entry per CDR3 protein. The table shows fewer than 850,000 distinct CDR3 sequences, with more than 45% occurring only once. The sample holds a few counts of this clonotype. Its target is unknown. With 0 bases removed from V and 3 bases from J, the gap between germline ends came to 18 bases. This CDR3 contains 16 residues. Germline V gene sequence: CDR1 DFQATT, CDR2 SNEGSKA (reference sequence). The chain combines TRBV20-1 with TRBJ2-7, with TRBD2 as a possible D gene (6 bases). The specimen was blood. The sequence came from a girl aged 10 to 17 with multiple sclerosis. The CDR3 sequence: CSARDLRVGGLYEQYF. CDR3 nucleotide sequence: TGCAGTGCTAGAGATCTCCGAGTGGGAGGCCTCTACGAGCAGTACTTC.